This T cell receptor (beta chain) was retrieved from a study of CD8 T cells in ankylosing spondylitis. As to this clonotype: Its antigen is undetermined.

Quantitative 5'-RACE with molecular barcodes generated TCR beta libraries. Each CDR3 protein is one row after TCRdb ran MiXCR on the 5' RACE reads. The table shows 500,000 to 650,000 distinct CDR3 sequences, with about 5.2% occurring only once. Regarding the study as a whole: A TCR beta motif of fewer than ten highly homologous variants seemed to mark ankylosing spondylitis blood. Prior literature has documented some motif variants in synovial fluid and blood from reactive arthritis. As reported, disease-linked clones showed significant enrichment in matched ankylosing spondylitis synovial fluid. Disease-linked clones proved CD8+ and comparatively uncommon in peripheral blood.

Germline V gene lookup returns CDR1 SGHDN and CDR2 FVKESK. The CDR3 runs 13 residues. With 4 bases removed from V and 4 bases from J, the gap between germline ends came to 11 bases. The chain is built from TRBV14 and TRBJ2-7; D unresolved. The sequence was collected from a male donor with ankylosing spondylitis. Sequenced sample: blood, either unsorted or a sorted T cell fraction (not recorded which). CDR3 coding DNA: TGTGCCAGCAGCCCCGCGCCAGGTTACGAGCAGTACTTC. Its translation: CASSPAPGYEQYF.